This T cell receptor beta chain was sequenced for a study of cytomegalovirus exposure and HLA in healthy donors. V dropped 0 bases and J dropped 0 bases, with 21 bases sitting between them. The CDR3 length is 21 residues. Germline assignment: CDR1 MGHRA and CDR2 YSYEKL. With 60 Vbeta and 13 Jbeta primers, the PCR was carried out. Sequencing used immunoSEQ multiplex PCR; TCRdb keeps in-frame clones, though not all of them. The table includes 90,000 to 130,000 clones, about 70% detected once. The receptor's source is a man aged 25 to 40 in good health and CMV-seropositive. The chain couples TRBV4-1 to TRBJ2-6, with D perhaps TRBD1 (7 bases). Source material: PBMCs. The CDR3 bases are TGCGCCAGCAGCCAAGATAGGGCAGGGGGGAGGAGAATCTCTGGGGCCAACGTCCTGACTTTC. Translation: CASSQDRAGGRRISGANVLTF.